Below are 14 T cell receptor beta chains sequenced from a single sample in a study of PD-1 blockade in classical Hodgkin lymphoma. Time point in this sample: newly diagnosed, previously untreated cHL patient sample. Purification of CD4+ T cells from thawed PBMCs was achieved by magnetic negative selection. Only in-frame clones appear in the TCRdb table, and some are missing; sequencing was by immunoSEQ multiplex PCR. The table records approximately 27,000 clones, about 90% of them present only once. The sequencing input was CD4+ T cells from blood. These receptors came from a human donor with classical Hodgkin lymphoma.

The rearrangement links TRBV7-9 to TRBJ1-6; TRBD1 might be the D (5 bases). Deletions cut 2 bases from V and 7 bases from J, with 15 bases between. The CDR3 is made up of 16 amino acids. CDR1 SEHNR and CDR2 FQNEAQ come from the germline V gene (reference sequence). In nucleotides, the CDR3 is TGTGCCAGCAGCTTAACCCACCGGGACCCAAATTCACCCCTCCACTTT. Translation: CASSLTHRDPNSPLHF.

The chain combines TRBV14 with TRBJ2-3; 11 nucleotides align to TRBD2. CDR3 length equals 16 residues. After removal of 2 bases from V and 6 bases from J, the junction contained 7 bases not matched to a gene. From germline, CDR1 is SGHDN and CDR2 FVKESK. The DNA of the CDR3 is TGTGCCAGCAGCCAACCACTAGCGGGAGTTAGTGATACGCAGTATTTT. As protein: CASSQPLAGVSDTQYF.

Regarding this clone: One junction end disagrees with the germline gene, perhaps due to a read error. The CDR3 loop is CASSMDKWTSGDTIYF. The DNA of the CDR3 is TGTGCCAGTAGTATGGACAAGTGGACCTCTGGAGACACCATATATTTT. The rearrangement uses TRBV19 and TRBJ1-3, with D perhaps TRBD1 (5 bases). Germline lookup yields CDR1 LNHDA and CDR2 SQIVND (reference sequence). The CDR3 is 16 residues long.

Only one count was recorded for this clone. The chain links TRBV7-8 to TRBJ1-5; possible D gene TRBD1, 5 bases. Germline V CDR1 and CDR2: SGHVS, FQNEAQ. The CDR3 consists of 16 residues. Trimming stripped 5 bases from V and 2 bases from J, with 16 bases between. The CDR3 here is CASSPRQGQGNQPQHF. Here the CDR3 DNA reads TGTGCCAGCAGCCCGCGGCAGGGCCAAGGCAATCAGCCCCAGCATTTT.

The chain employs TRBV5-1 and TRBJ2-3, with 8 bases identical to TRBD1. Trimming removed 3 bases from V and 3 bases from J; junction bases left unmatched: 12. The CDR3 loop spans 17 amino acids. CDR1 SGHRS and CDR2 YFSETQ come from the germline V gene. This CDR3 is CASSWRSGQGRTDTQYF. CDR3 nucleotides: TGCGCCAGCAGCTGGCGGAGTGGACAGGGAAGGACAGATACGCAGTATTTT.

The chain joins TRBV5-5 to TRBJ2-7; the D is unclear. The germline V and J ends were trimmed by 0 bases and 2 bases, with 9 bases remaining between them. This CDR3 comprises 14 residues. Looked up from germline, CDR1 is SGHKS and CDR2 is YYEKEE (reference sequence). DNA of the CDR3: TGTGCCAGCAGCTTGGGACATCAAACCTACGAGCAGTACTTC. It codes for CASSLGHQTYEQYF.

This clone has a handful of counts. V gene TRBV28 combines with J gene TRBJ1-5, with TRBD1 identical over 7 bases. Germline values: CDR1 MDHEN, CDR2 SYDVKM. Trimming took 6 bases from V and 6 from J; bases not matched to a gene: 8. The CDR3 sequence is 14 residues long. The CDR3 DNA reads TGTGCCAGCAGCCGTCAGACAGGGTCTCAGCCCCAGCATTTT. This encodes CASSRQTGSQPQHF.

The V gene is TRBV6-6, the J gene TRBJ1-1; 10 bases match TRBD1. Germline loops: CDR1 MNHNY, CDR2 SVGAGI (reference sequence). The CDR3 sequence is 13 residues long. V was clipped by 6 bases and J by 4 bases; unmatched bases: 2. CDR3 in amino acids: CASRRTGGTEAFF. In nucleotides, the CDR3 is TGTGCCAGCAGGCGGACAGGGGGCACTGAAGCTTTCTTT.

The chain recombines TRBV6-6 with TRBJ2-7; D remains ambiguous. Per germline, CDR1 MNHNY and CDR2 SVGAGI (reference sequence). The CDR3 loop spans 11 amino acids. The V and J ends lost 6 bases and 4 bases respectively, with 7 bases between them. CDR3 sequence reads: CASRLYYEQYF. CDR3 sequence (DNA): TGTGCCAGCAGACTATATTACGAGCAGTACTTC.

The chain couples TRBV5-8 to TRBJ2-1; D may be TRBD1 or TRBD2 (6 bases each). The CDR3 contains 15 residues. The germline V gene encodes CDR1 SGHTS and CDR2 YDEGEE. V was clipped by 2 bases and J by 7 bases, with 16 bases between them. The CDR3 DNA reads TGTGCCAGCAGCTTATGGGACTCAAGGGGGAATGAGCAGTTCTTC. This sequence encodes CASSLWDSRGNEQFF.

This rearrangement joins TRBV2 to TRBJ1-4; D is undetermined. Trimming removed 8 bases from V and 5 bases from J, with 12 bases in between. The CDR3 consists of 13 residues. Germline V gene lookup returns CDR1 SNHLY and CDR2 FYNNEI. The CDR3: CASLLQLNEKLFF. CDR3 sequence (DNA): TGTGCCAGCCTTTTACAGTTAAATGAAAAACTGTTTTTT. The whole variable domain, remainder taken from reference TRBV2 and TRBJ1-4, is EPEVTQTPSHQVTQMGQEVILRCVPISNHLYFYWYRQILGQKVEFLVSFYNNEISEKSEIFDDQFSVERPDGSNFTLKIRSTKLEDSAMYFCASLLQLNEKLFFGSGTQLSVL.

In this sample, this clone turned up once. This sequence joins TRBV5-5 and TRBJ2-7; TRBD2 might be the D (6 bases). The ends were cut back, 3 bases at V and 2 bases at J, with 12 bases in the middle. The CDR3 contains 14 residues. Per the germline V gene, CDR1 is SGHKS and CDR2 is YYEKEE (reference sequence). The CDR3 DNA sequence: TGTGCCAGCAGCTGGGGGACTGAAACCTACGAGCAGTACTTC. Translated, it gives CASSWGTETYEQYF.

The V and J genes are TRBV7-2 and TRBJ2-7, with 10 bases matching TRBD2. CDR1 and CDR2 (germline): SGHTA, FQGNSA. This CDR3 spans 15 amino acids. Trimming removed 2 bases from V and 4 bases from J; junction bases left unmatched: 5. The CDR3 reads CASSLFTSGMYEQYF. The CDR3 DNA reads TGTGCCAGCAGCTTATTTACTAGCGGGATGTACGAGCAGTACTTC. The entire variable domain, with the rest obtained from reference TRBV7-2 and TRBJ2-7, is as follows: GAGVSQSPSNKVTEKGKDVELRCDPISGHTALYWYRQSLGQGLEFLIYFQGNSAPDKSGLPSDRFSAERTGGSVSTLTIQRTQQEDSAVYLCASSLFTSGMYEQYFGPGTRLTVT.

The chain couples TRBV18 to TRBJ2-1, with 9 nucleotides matching TRBD2. The CDR3 extends over 19 amino acids. Germline lookup yields CDR1 KGHSH and CDR2 LQKENI. Trimming cost V 8 bases and J 0 bases; bases outside gene matches: 17. CDR3 residues: CASHPLAGNLGSSYNEQFF. In nucleotides, the CDR3 is TGTGCCAGCCATCCCCTAGCGGGAAATCTTGGGAGCTCCTACAATGAGCAGTTCTTC.